A selection of T cell receptor beta chains follows, all from one sample in a study of OX40 agonist ivuxolimab in advanced cancers. Using immunoSEQ multiplex PCR, the repertoire was profiled, and TCRdb retains in-frame clones only, with some absent. This table holds around 18,000 clones, about 90% found once. The sample in question was CD4+ or CD8+ T cells sorted from blood, obtained in a trial of the OX40 agonist ivuxolimab. The receptors were sampled from an adult with an advanced solid tumor such as melanoma, head and neck, liver or kidney cancer. Both conserved end residues are part of each CDR3. A D gene is named only where the DNA matches it firmly. For some rows the clone size is stated as once, few or many, or as a class when expanded; others skip it.

>TRBV27|TRBD2|14|NA|TRBJ2-1
CASSPGTRYNEQFF
TGTGCCAGCTCTCCCGGGACTAGATACAATGAGCAGTTCTTC
>TRBV18|TRBD2|17|once|TRBJ2-7
CASSPGLAGGWGYEQYF
TGTGCCAGCTCACCGGGACTAGCGGGAGGATGGGGCTACGAGCAGTACTTC
>TRBV4-3|NA|15|NA|TRBJ2-3
CASSHTTAMGDTQYF
TGCGCCAGCAGCCACACGACAGCCATGGGGGATACGCAGTATTTT
>TRBV29-1|TRBD1|18|NA|TRBJ1-1
CSDGTGSPDAKRTTEAFF
TGCAGCGATGGGACAGGGAGTCCCGACGCAAAACGAACCACTGAAGCTTTCTTT
>TRBV19|NA|15|NA|TRBJ1-5
CASSIVGWGEEPQHF
TGTGCCAGTAGTATAGTAGGCTGGGGAGAGGAGCCCCAGCATTTT
>TRBV4-2|NA|16|NA|TRBJ2-1
CASSQEGTDYHNEQFF
TGTGCCAGCAGCCAAGAGGGCACTGACTACCACAATGAGCAGTTCTTC
>TRBV27|NA|13|NA|TRBJ2-1
CASSLSYYYEQFF
TGTGCCAGCAGTTTATCGTACTATTATGAGCAGTTCTTC
>TRBV7-2|NA|13|NA|TRBJ2-3
CASSAIRTDTQYF
TGTGCCAGCAGCGCCATACGCACAGATACGCAGTATTTT
>TRBV4-3|NA|15|NA|TRBJ2-1
CASSQDQLPYNEQFF
TGCGCCAGCAGCCAAGATCAGCTCCCCTACAATGAGCAGTTCTTC
>TRBV30|NA|13|medium-sized|TRBJ1-3
CAWSGGFGNTIYF
TGTGCCTGGAGTGGTGGATTCGGAAACACCATATATTTT
>TRBV10-3|NA|17|NA|TRBJ2-1
CAISEGREKSSYNEQFF
TGTGCCATCAGTGAAGGTAGGGAGAAGAGCTCCTACAATGAGCAGTTCTTC
>TRBV9|TRBD1|16|NA|TRBJ1-1
CASSATGGGMDTEAFF
TGTGCCAGCAGCGCAACAGGGGGTGGAATGGACACTGAAGCTTTCTTT
>TRBV4-3|NA|16|NA|TRBJ2-1
CASSQDFTGEYNEQFF
TGCGCCAGCAGCCAAGATTTTACGGGAGAGTACAATGAGCAGTTCTTC
>TRBV9|NA|15|NA|TRBJ2-3
CASSQGEWGKDTQYF
TGTGCCAGCAGCCAAGGGGAGTGGGGCAAAGATACGCAGTATTTT
>TRBV11-2|NA|14|NA|TRBJ1-5
CASSLRGGNQPQHF
TGTGCCAGCAGCTTGAGGGGGGGCAATCAGCCCCAGCATTTT
>TRBV5-8|NA|14|NA|TRBJ1-4
CASSTGLDGEKLFF
TGTGCCAGCAGTACCGGGCTGGATGGGGAAAAACTGTTTTTT
>TRBV19|TRBD1|15|once|TRBJ2-1
CASSVGTGGFDEQFF
TGTGCCAGTAGTGTCGGGACAGGGGGGTTTGATGAGCAGTTCTTC
>TRBV5-8|NA|15|NA|TRBJ2-7
CASSLARDISYEQYF
TGTGCCAGCAGCTTGGCGAGGGACATATCCTACGAGCAGTACTTC
>TRBV6-1|NA|15|NA|TRBJ1-3
CASSGGTLSGNTIYF
TGTGCCAGCAGTGGGGGGACACTCTCTGGAAACACCATATATTTT
>TRBV5-5|NA|13|NA|TRBJ2-2
CASSLGAIGELFF
TGTGCCAGCAGCTTGGGAGCTATCGGGGAGCTGTTTTTT
>TRBV4-2|NA|13|NA|TRBJ2-7
CASSPYLAYEQYF
TGTGCCAGCAGCCCATATCTAGCCTACGAGCAGTACTTC
>TRBV9|NA|14|NA|TRBJ2-7
CASSVGGGTYEQYF
TGTGCCAGCAGCGTAGGAGGCGGGACCTACGAGCAGTACTTC
>TRBV28|NA|15|NA|TRBJ2-7
CASSSQAHAIYEQYF
TGTGCCAGCAGTAGCCAGGCTCATGCCATATACGAGCAGTACTTC
>TRBV10-3|NA|17|NA|TRBJ1-5
CAISEPENGYSNQPQHF
TGTGCCATCAGTGAGCCAGAGAACGGATATAGCAATCAGCCCCAGCATTTT